A selection of T cell receptor beta chains follows, all from one sample in a study of T cell responses to AZD1222 COVID-19 vaccine. Clones were sequenced by immunoSEQ multiplex PCR, and TCRdb holds only the in-frame ones, with some missing. Found here are 95,000 to 150,000 clones, roughly nine tenths of them singletons; the top ten hold roughly 10%. Sequences were derived from peripheral blood, sampled on day 0 of AZD1222 vaccination. The origin of the receptors is an adult in good health. Each CDR3 is given with its conserved first and last residue. The D gene is left open where the match is weak. Only part of the rows carry a size: once, few, many, or a class if the clone is expanded.

j_call d_call v_call clone_size cdr3_aa cdr3_nt
TRBJ2-3 NA TRBV5-4 NA CASSEGSGGTDTQYF TGTGCCAGCAGCGAAGGATCCGGGGGCACAGATACGCAGTATTTT
TRBJ1-2 NA TRBV11-2 NA CASSLYKRQVYGYTF TGTGCCAGCAGCTTATACAAACGGCAGGTTTATGGCTACACCTTC
TRBJ2-2 NA TRBV7-9 NA CASSPFSFVRGNTGELFF TGTGCCAGCAGCCCCTTCTCATTCGTGCGGGGGAACACCGGGGAGCTGTTTTTT
TRBJ2-7 TRBD1 TRBV11-3 NA CASSLGTGGEQYF TGTGCCAGCAGCTTAGGGACAGGGGGGGAGCAGTACTTC
TRBJ2-1 TRBD2 TRBV29-1 NA CSVEDLTSGTYNEQFF TGCAGCGTTGAAGACCTGACTAGCGGCACCTACAATGAGCAGTTCTTC
TRBJ1-1 NA TRBV18 NA CASSRGTLNTEAFF TGTGCCAGCTCTCGGGGGACACTGAACACTGAAGCTTTCTTT
TRBJ1-4 TRBD1 TRBV5-5 once CASSAGGGGLFF TGTGCCAGCAGCGCAGGGGGCGGAGGACTGTTTTTT
TRBJ1-2 NA TRBV19 NA CASSSRGNYGYTF TGTGCCAGTAGCTCCAGGGGTAACTATGGCTACACCTTC
TRBJ2-7 NA TRBV24-1 NA CAAQTGAENEQYF TGTGCCGCCCAAACGGGGGCTGAGAACGAGCAGTACTTC
TRBJ1-2 NA TRBV3-1/TRBV3-2 NA CASWRGADGYTF TGTGCCAGCTGGCGGGGGGCGGATGGCTACACCTTC
TRBJ1-2 TRBD1 TRBV7-2 NA CASSLGTGEGGYTF TGTGCCAGCAGCTTAGGGACAGGGGAGGGTGGCTACACCTTC
TRBJ2-3 NA TRBV29-1 NA CSVEAVSADTQYF TGCAGCGTTGAAGCCGTTAGTGCAGATACGCAGTATTTT
TRBJ2-1 NA TRBV6-4 NA CAVSRGGHDEQFF TGTGCCGTATCACGTGGGGGGCATGATGAGCAGTTCTTC
TRBJ2-5 NA TRBV2 NA CASSGLQETQYF TGTGCCAGCAGTGGACTACAAGAGACCCAGTACTTC
TRBJ2-7 TRBD1 TRBV28 NA CASTLDRGRLSYEQYF TGTGCCAGCACCCTCGACAGGGGACGACTTTCCTACGAGCAGTACTTC
TRBJ2-3 NA TRBV9 NA CASSLGTADTQYF TGTGCCAGCAGCTTGGGTACGGCAGATACGCAGTATTTT
TRBJ2-2 NA TRBV5-4 few CASSAGLGVTGELFF TGTGCCAGCAGTGCGGGACTCGGTGTCACCGGGGAGCTGTTTTTT
TRBJ1-2 TRBD1 TRBV7-9 NA CASSSGQGLGYGYTF TGTGCCAGCAGCTCGGGACAGGGATTAGGCTATGGCTACACCTTC
TRBJ2-1 NA TRBV9 NA CASSSSGQASNEQFF NA
TRBJ1-3 NA TRBV12-3/TRBV12-4 NA CATSPAGNTIYF TGTGCCACCTCGCCAGCAGGAAACACCATATATTTT
TRBJ2-3 TRBD1 TRBV24-1 NA CATSDYGTGGPPTQYF TGTGCCACCAGTGATTACGGGACAGGGGGCCCTCCTACGCAGTATTTT
TRBJ2-3 NA TRBV7-2 NA CASSSRVPPDTQYF TGTGCCAGCAGCTCGCGTGTGCCCCCAGATACGCAGTATTTT
TRBJ2-7 NA TRBV9 NA CASSVGSSGDTYEQYF TGTGCCAGCAGCGTAGGATCCTCGGGGGATACCTACGAGCAGTACTTC
TRBJ2-7 TRBD1 TRBV19 NA CASSRPGQGLYEQYF TGTGCCAGTAGCCGTCCGGGACAGGGACTGTACGAGCAGTACTTC
TRBJ1-2 NA TRBV19 few CASSIDTSGRKGNGYTF TGTGCCAGTAGTATAGATACGTCGGGGCGGAAGGGGAATGGCTACACCTTC
TRBJ1-2 NA TRBV30 NA CAWPRGGNYGYTF TGTGCCTGGCCCCGGGGGGGAAACTATGGCTACACCTTC
TRBJ2-7 NA TRBV5-1 NA CASSLARGSPSYEQYF TGCGCCAGCAGCTTGGCGCGGGGCAGTCCCTCCTACGAGCAGTACTTC
TRBJ1-2 TRBD1 TRBV5-6 NA CASSLGPDRVNYGYTF TGTGCCAGCAGCTTGGGCCCGGACAGGGTTAACTATGGCTACACCTTC
TRBJ2-7 NA TRBV6-1 NA CASSDPPEGKYEQYF TGTGCCAGCAGTGACCCCCCGGAAGGGAAGTACGAGCAGTACTTC
TRBJ1-6 NA TRBV7-9 once CAGSKDGDSPLHF TGTGCCGGATCGAAGGACGGCGATTCACCCCTCCACTTT
TRBJ2-2 NA TRBV7-2 NA CASSPWLGTGELFF TGTGCCAGCAGCCCCTGGTTGGGCACCGGGGAGCTGTTTTTT
TRBJ2-3 NA TRBV7-6 once CASSLGPDTQYF TGTGCCAGCAGCTTAGGCCCGGATACGCAGTATTTT
TRBJ2-7 TRBD1 TRBV28 NA CASNLRGLSYEQYF TGTGCCAGCAACCTCAGGGGGCTGAGTTACGAGCAGTACTTC
TRBJ2-7 NA TRBV9 NA CASSEGGSSSYEQYF TGTGCCAGCAGCGAAGGGGGGTCGAGCTCCTACGAGCAGTACTTC
TRBJ1-2 NA TRBV19 NA CASSLTGAGGYTF TGTGCCAGTAGTCTTACGGGGGCAGGCGGCTACACCTTC
TRBJ2-3 NA TRBV13 NA CASSLTQSADTQYF TGTGCCAGCAGCTTAACGCAATCTGCAGATACGCAGTATTTT
TRBJ2-7 TRBD1 TRBV4-1 NA CASSQDSGQGLYEQYF TGCGCCAGCAGCCAAGATTCGGGACAGGGGCTCTACGAGCAGTACTTC
TRBJ2-1 TRBD2 TRBV11-2 NA CASSPLASNYNEQFF TGTGCCAGCAGCCCACTAGCGAGTAACTACAATGAGCAGTTCTTC
TRBJ2-3 NA TRBV9 medium-sized CASSVGLTTSTDTQYF TGTGCCAGCAGCGTAGGGCTCACTACTAGCACAGATACGCAGTATTTT
TRBJ2-7 NA TRBV4-2 NA CASSQWAGVSYEQYF TGTGCCAGCAGCCAATGGGCAGGAGTCTCCTACGAGCAGTACTTC
TRBJ2-5 NA TRBV5-1 NA CASAPGTWGETQYF TGCGCCAGCGCGCCCGGGACATGGGGAGAGACCCAGTACTTC
TRBJ2-1 NA TRBV18 NA CASSALLALADNEQFF TGTGCCAGCTCAGCTCTACTAGCCCTAGCCGACAATGAGCAGTTCTTC
TRBJ1-2 TRBD1 TRBV6-5 NA CASRGQGLSGYTF TGTGCCAGCAGGGGACAGGGTTTAAGTGGCTACACCTTC
TRBJ1-6 TRBD1 TRBV12-3/TRBV12-4 NA CASSRQGGSPLHF TGTGCCAGCAGTCGACAGGGGGGTTCACCCCTCCACTTT
TRBJ2-5 NA TRBV10-3 NA CAISGQETQYF TGTGCCATCAGTGGCCAAGAGACCCAGTACTTC